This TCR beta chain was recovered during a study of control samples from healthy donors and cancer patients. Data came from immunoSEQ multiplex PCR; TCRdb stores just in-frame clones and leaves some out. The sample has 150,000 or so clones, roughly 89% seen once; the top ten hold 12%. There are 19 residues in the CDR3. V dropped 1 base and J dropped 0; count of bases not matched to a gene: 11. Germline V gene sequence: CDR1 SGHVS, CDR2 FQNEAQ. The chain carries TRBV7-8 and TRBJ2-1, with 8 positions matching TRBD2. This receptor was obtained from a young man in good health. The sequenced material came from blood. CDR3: CASSLVLASGLSSYNEQFF. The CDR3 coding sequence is TGTGCCAGCAGCTTAGTACTAGCTAGCGGGCTTTCCTCCTACAATGAGCAGTTCTTC.